The sequence of this T cell receptor beta chain was determined in a study of human T cells and chemical hapten exposure. Germline V gene data show CDR1 as MDHEN and CDR2 as SYDVKM. This CDR3 region has 17 residues. V dropped 4 bases and J dropped 4; count of bases not matched to a gene: 14. The time point denotes: healthy volunteer bleed at 2 weeks. The template was total RNA from unfractionated whole blood. This clonotype was counted a few times. TCRdb processed the RACE reads anew with MiXCR; each CDR3 protein has one entry. The sample has roughly 100,000 distinct CDR3 sequences; roughly 8.5% are singletons.

The source of this sequence is a female donor in good health. Some clones in this sample may be carry-over from other donors' samples. The gene calls are TRBV28 and TRBJ2-3, with 7 positions matching TRBD2. Sequenced material: whole blood. This chain's CDR3 is CASSSPRASGFADTQYF. DNA of the CDR3: TGTGCCAGCAGTTCCCCGCGTGCTAGCGGATTCGCAGATACGCAGTATTTT.